The text below deals with one T cell receptor beta chain. Its specific antigen is unknown. Base qualities are not recorded, but no much larger clone differs from it by a single base. The data stem from a study of graft-versus-host responses after intestinal transplantation (dated by TCRdb to the early 2020s). In terms of the full investigation: Recipients received multivisceral, liver-intestinal, or isolated intestinal transplants. Anti-thymocyte globulin induction was given to all recipients, followed by maintenance tacrolimus and steroids for 2 to 3 years. After intestinal transplantation, graft-versus-host and host-versus-graft alloreactive T cell clones in the graft, circulation and bone marrow were tracked using bulk TCR-beta CDR3 sequencing. To identify alloreactive clones, pre-transplant mixed lymphocyte reaction products were sequenced and then compared with unstimulated pre-transplant donor and recipient T cells. The cohort enrolled about two dozen intestinal transplant recipients, one of whom was a retransplant, and a few patients without pretransplant specimens were excluded. A peak of at least 4% donor T cells among recipient peripheral blood mononuclear cells was the definition used for donor T cell macrochimerism. Rather than being sequenced by the commercial service, samples from a few later patients were sequenced in-house on an Illumina MiSeq and processed with MiXCR.

Intraepithelial and lamina propria lymphocytes were isolated from graft specimens using dithiothreitol, EDTA incubations and collagenase D digestion. Bulk TCR-beta sequencing was performed on serial intestinal graft biopsy specimens collected as late as 600 days after transplant. Library method: the immunoSEQ multiplex PCR assay. Adaptive Biotechnologies carried out high-throughput TCR-beta CDR3 sequencing of genomic DNA for most patients. Turning to the authors' computational methods: TCR sequencing data for around 19 patients were retrieved from Adaptive's ImmunoSEQ software; three other patients were processed with MiXCR and VDJtools. CDR3 nucleotide sequences shared between donor and recipient were removed because the origin of such sequences could not be assigned. To count as alloreactive, a clone needed at least 2-fold expansion over unstimulated cells and a minimum CFSE-low frequency of 0.002% (template counts) or 0.001% (read counts). Mappable clones were those detected in sequenced pre-transplant spleen, lymph node, or MLR CFSE-low populations of the donor or recipient. Cumulative frequency of alloreactive clones was calculated as a percentage of all sequences weighted by copy number. Not all clones reach the TCRdb copy of this immuneACCESS table, which keeps in-frame sequences only. Checked studies attribute under half of the gap to unresolved V genes and leave the rest unexplained. V and J calls and clone size come straight from that table; D and trimming were deduced from the DNA. A total of approximately 63,000 clones appear in this sample, approximately 91% of them only once. 1.5% to 2% of the sample comes from the top ten.

Taken from the germline V gene (reference sequence), the CDR1 and CDR2 loops are LNHDA and SQIVND. The trim is 0 bases for V and 1 base for J, with a gap of 6 bases between the germline ends. The CDR3 runs 15 residues from the cysteine to the phenylalanine. Solely the CDR3 DNA is kept, with 45 bases framed from the first base. What the authors observed across the whole study: GvH clones were found in recipient bone marrow, and some of the GvH clones appeared earlier in ileal mucosa or blood, which is consistent with an intestinal mucosal origin. In the allografts of patients with donor T cell macrochimerism, GvH to HvG T cell clonal ratios were high. Conclusions were limited by the relatively low number and heterogeneity of intestinal transplant patients. Early after transplant, declines in HvG clones were associated with peak levels of circulating GvH clones.

The chain uses TRBV19 and TRBJ2-2, with TRBD2 perhaps the D gene, on 6 matching bases. The sequences come from ileum tissue, collected roughly 390 days after transplant. The clonotype was recovered from a human patient who received an intestinal transplant, so some T cells may come from the graft donor. The bases read TGTGCCAGTAGTATAGAGGGACTGAACACCGGGGAGCTGTTTTTT. Its protein is CASSIEGLNTGELFF.